The rows below give T cell receptor beta chains drawn from one sample of a study of CD8+ T cells in alopecia areata. Data came from immunoSEQ multiplex PCR; TCRdb stores just in-frame clones and leaves some out. The top ten hold more than 0.95% of the sample, which has more than 200,000 clones, under 70% seen once. Here the sequenced sample was CD4+ T cells sorted from blood, taken at week 0. Receptor source: a human donor with alopecia areata. Each CDR3 is given with its conserved first and last residue. D genes are given only for firm matches. Size is omitted from some rows. Given values are once, few, many or a class for expanded clones.

TRBV6-6	TRBJ2-5	TRBD1	.	CASSYHSTGVETQYF	TGTGCCAGCAGTTACCACTCGACAGGGGTGGAGACCCAGTACTTC
TRBV30	TRBJ2-6	.	.	CAFGGAGANVLTF	TGTGCCTTCGGAGGGGCTGGGGCCAACGTCCTGACTTTC
TRBV5-1	TRBJ1-2	.	.	CASSLDRYGYTF	TGCGCCAGCAGCCTGGACAGATATGGCTACACCTTC
TRBV30	TRBJ2-5	.	.	CAWTVNQETQYF	TGTGCCTGGACGGTTAACCAAGAGACCCAGTACTTC
TRBV25-1	TRBJ2-3	.	few	CASSPDGTDTQYF	TGTGCCAGCAGTCCTGACGGCACAGATACGCAGTATTTT
TRBV5-1	TRBJ1-2	TRBD1	.	CASSLPTGGEDYGYTF	TGCGCCAGCAGCTTGCCGACAGGGGGCGAGGACTATGGCTACACCTTC
TRBV5-1	TRBJ2-5	TRBD2	few	CASSLSSGGRKETQYF	TGCGCCAGCAGCTTATCAAGCGGGGGAAGAAAAGAGACCCAGTACTTC
TRBV27	TRBJ2-7	.	few	CASRLTAATSYEQYF	TGTGCCAGCCGCCTGACGGCAGCAACCTCCTACGAGCAGTACTTC
TRBV18	TRBJ1-5	.	few	CASSPTQGFDQPQHF	TGTGCCAGCTCACCAACCCAGGGGTTTGATCAGCCCCAGCATTTT
TRBV29-1	TRBJ1-4	.	once	CSVESRENEKLFF	TGCAGCGTTGAGTCCAGGGAGAATGAAAAACTGTTTTTT
TRBV6-5	TRBJ2-7	TRBD2	few	CASSPGLAGDYEQYF	TGTGCCAGCAGTCCCGGACTAGCGGGGGACTACGAGCAGTACTTC
TRBV29-1	TRBJ2-7	.	once	CSGRQGNEQYF	TGCAGCGGAAGGCAGGGAAACGAGCAGTACTTC
TRBV30	TRBJ1-2	TRBD1	.	CAWRGGQAYYGYTF	TGTGCCTGGAGAGGGGGACAGGCCTACTATGGCTACACCTTC
TRBV6-5	TRBJ2-3	.	.	CASSYLGTDTQYF	TGTGCCAGCAGTTACCTCGGTACAGATACGCAGTATTTT
TRBV4-3	TRBJ2-1	TRBD1	.	CASSQTGFGNEQFF	TGCGCCAGCAGCCAGACAGGGTTTGGGAATGAGCAGTTCTTC
TRBV29-1	TRBJ1-1	.	.	CSVGGYSDTEAFF	TGCAGCGTTGGCGGGTATTCTGACACTGAAGCTTTCTTT
TRBV7-8	TRBJ2-3	.	.	CASSPHTDTQYF	TGTGCCAGCAGCCCTCACACAGATACGCAGTATTTT
TRBV7-8	TRBJ1-2	.	few	CASSPGRFWGYTF	TGTGCCAGCAGCCCGGGGAGGTTTTGGGGCTACACCTTC
TRBV7-9	TRBJ1-2	TRBD1	.	CASSLDRTGYGYTF	TGTGCCAGCAGCTTAGACCGGACAGGCTATGGCTACACCTTC
TRBV25-1	TRBJ1-2	TRBD1	.	CASSARDRIYGYTF	TGTGCCAGCAGTGCAAGGGACAGGATCTATGGCTACACCTTC
TRBV30	TRBJ2-3	.	.	CAWDREGRTDTQYF	TGTGCCTGGGACAGGGAGGGAAGGACAGATACGCAGTATTTT
TRBV7-9	TRBJ1-5	TRBD1	.	CASSGQGAYQPQHF	TGTGCCAGCAGCGGTCAGGGGGCGTACCAGCCCCAGCATTTT
TRBV18	TRBJ1-2	.	.	CASSQGFGYGYTF	TGTGCCAGCTCGCAGGGGTTTGGATATGGCTACACCTTC
TRBV5-6	TRBJ2-3	TRBD1	once	CASSYGTGERTDTQYF	TGTGCCAGCAGCTACGGGACAGGGGAGCGCACAGATACGCAGTATTTT
TRBV6-5	TRBJ2-2	.	.	CASSLLQGTGELFF	TGTGCCAGCAGTCTACTCCAGGGAACCGGGGAGCTGTTTTTT